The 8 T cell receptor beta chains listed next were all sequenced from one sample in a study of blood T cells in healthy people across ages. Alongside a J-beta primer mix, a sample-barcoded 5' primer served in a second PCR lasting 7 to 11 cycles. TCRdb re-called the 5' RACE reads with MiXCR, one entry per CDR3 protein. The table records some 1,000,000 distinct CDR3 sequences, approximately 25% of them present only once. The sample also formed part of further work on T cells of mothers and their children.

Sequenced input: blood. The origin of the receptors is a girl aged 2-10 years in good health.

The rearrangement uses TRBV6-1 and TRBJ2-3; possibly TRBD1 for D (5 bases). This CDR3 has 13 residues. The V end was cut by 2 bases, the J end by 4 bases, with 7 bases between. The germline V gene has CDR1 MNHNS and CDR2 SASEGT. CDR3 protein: CASSERGADTQYF. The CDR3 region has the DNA TGTGCCAGCAGTGAAAGGGGTGCAGATACGCAGTATTTT.

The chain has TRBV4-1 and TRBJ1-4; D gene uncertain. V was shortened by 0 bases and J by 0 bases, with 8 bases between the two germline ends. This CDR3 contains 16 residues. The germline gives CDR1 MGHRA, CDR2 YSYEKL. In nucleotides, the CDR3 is TGCGCCAGCAGCCAAGATACAGATCCAACTAATGAAAAACTGTTTTTT. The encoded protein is CASSQDTDPTNEKLFF.

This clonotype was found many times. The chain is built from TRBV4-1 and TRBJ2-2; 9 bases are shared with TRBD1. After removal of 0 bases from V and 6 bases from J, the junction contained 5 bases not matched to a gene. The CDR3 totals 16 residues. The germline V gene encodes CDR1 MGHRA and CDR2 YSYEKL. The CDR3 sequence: CASSQEGTGYSGELFF. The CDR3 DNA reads TGCGCCAGCAGCCAAGAAGGGACAGGGTATTCCGGGGAGCTGTTTTTT.

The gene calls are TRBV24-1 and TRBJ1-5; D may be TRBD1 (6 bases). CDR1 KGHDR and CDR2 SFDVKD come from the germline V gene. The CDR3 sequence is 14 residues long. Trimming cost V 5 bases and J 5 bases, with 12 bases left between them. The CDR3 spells CATSAQGTDQPQHF. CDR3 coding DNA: TGTGCCACCAGTGCCCAGGGGACGGATCAGCCCCAGCATTTT.

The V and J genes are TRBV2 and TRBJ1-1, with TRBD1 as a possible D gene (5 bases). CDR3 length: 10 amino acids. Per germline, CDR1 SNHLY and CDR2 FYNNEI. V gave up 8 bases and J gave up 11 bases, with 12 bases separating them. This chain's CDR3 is CASSGWRAFF. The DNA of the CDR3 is TGTGCCAGCTCAGGGTGGAGGGCTTTCTTT.

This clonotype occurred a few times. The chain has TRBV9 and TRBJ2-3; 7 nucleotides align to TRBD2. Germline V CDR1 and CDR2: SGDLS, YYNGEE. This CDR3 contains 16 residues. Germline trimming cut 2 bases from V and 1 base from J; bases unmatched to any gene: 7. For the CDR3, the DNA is TGTGCCAGCAGCGTTTCGGCGGGAGACGGCACAGATACGCAGTATTTT. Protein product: CASSVSAGDGTDTQYF.

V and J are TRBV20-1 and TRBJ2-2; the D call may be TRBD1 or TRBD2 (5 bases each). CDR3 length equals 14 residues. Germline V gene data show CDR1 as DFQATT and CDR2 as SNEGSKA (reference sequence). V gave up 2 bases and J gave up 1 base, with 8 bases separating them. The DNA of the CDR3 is TGCAGTGCTAGATTTGGGGGGAACACCGGGGAGCTGTTTTTT. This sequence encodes CSARFGGNTGELFF.

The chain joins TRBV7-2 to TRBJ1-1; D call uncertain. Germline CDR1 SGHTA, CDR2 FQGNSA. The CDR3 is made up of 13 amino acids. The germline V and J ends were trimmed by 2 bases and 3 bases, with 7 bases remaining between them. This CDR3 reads CASSLTPYTEAFF. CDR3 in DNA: TGTGCCAGCAGCTTAACCCCGTACACTGAAGCTTTCTTT.